Listed below are T cell receptor beta chains from one sample, sequenced in a study of shared clonotypes between healthy human individuals. Sequencing was performed with immunoSEQ multiplex PCR; in TCRdb, only in-frame clones are kept and a portion is missing. This table has some 490,000 clones, approximately 84% appearing once. Sample: PBMCs. Receptors originate from a woman between 40 and 55 years old in good health. Some clones in this sample may be carry-over from other donors' samples. Each CDR3 is given with its conserved first and last residue. D genes are given only for firm matches. Expanded clones are given a class, and other clones once, few, many or no size at all.

j_call v_call clone_size d_call cdr3_aa cdr3_nt
TRBJ2-2 TRBV11-3 - - CASSIGANTGELFF TGTGCCAGCAGCATAGGGGCGAACACCGGGGAGCTGTTTTTT
TRBJ2-7 TRBV19 - - CASSTGLQAYEQYF TGTGCCAGTAGTACTGGACTACAGGCCTACGAGCAGTACTTC
TRBJ1-1 TRBV28 once - CASSFRGGADTEAFF TGTGCCAGCAGTTTCCGTGGGGGCGCGGACACTGAAGCTTTCTTT
TRBJ1-5 TRBV6-1 - - CASRGGHHSNQPQHF TGTGCCAGCAGGGGGGGACATCATAGCAATCAGCCCCAGCATTTT
TRBJ1-1 TRBV18 - - CASSPPRGERYEAFF TGTGCCAGCTCACCTCCCCGGGGTGAAAGGTATGAAGCTTTCTTT
TRBJ2-1 TRBV7-3 - - CASSSRLGSNEQFF TGTGCCAGCAGCTCCCGCTTAGGATCCAATGAGCAGTTCTTC
TRBJ1-4 TRBV4-2 - - CASSHDRPGQQKLFF TGTGCCAGCAGCCATGACCGACCAGGACAGCAAAAACTGTTTTTT
TRBJ2-1 TRBV30 - TRBD2 CAWSDPRGSGTLGEQFF TGTGCCTGGAGTGACCCCCGCGGTAGCGGGACATTGGGTGAGCAGTTCTTC
TRBJ2-1 TRBV28 - TRBD2 CASSFPSGREAVANEQFF TGTGCCAGCAGTTTTCCTAGCGGGAGAGAGGCCGTTGCTAATGAGCAGTTCTTC
TRBJ2-7 TRBV27 - - CASSSTGRGDEQYF TGTGCCAGCAGTTCGACAGGGAGGGGGGACGAGCAGTACTTC
TRBJ1-2 TRBV27 once - CASSPGQSYGYTF TGTGCCAGCAGCCCCGGACAGAGCTATGGCTACACCTTC
TRBJ2-1 TRBV5-1 - - CASSLDGPAYNEQFF TGCGCCAGCAGCTTGGATGGACCAGCTTACAATGAGCAGTTCTTC
TRBJ2-7 TRBV6-6 - - CASSYSNKGTYEQYF TGTGCCAGCAGTTACTCGAATAAGGGGACCTACGAGCAGTACTTC
TRBJ1-4 TRBV4-1 - - CASSRRIATNEKLFF TGCGCCAGCAGCCGCAGGATTGCAACTAATGAAAAACTGTTTTTT
TRBJ2-7 TRBV6-5 - - CASGGRVEQYF TGTGCCAGCGGGGGCAGGGTCGAGCAGTACTTC
TRBJ2-7 TRBV6-5 - TRBD2 CASSPSRLASYEQYF TGTGCCAGCAGCCCCAGCCGACTAGCATCCTACGAGCAGTACTTC
TRBJ2-2 TRBV7-9 - TRBD2 CASSLAGGGTGELFF TGTGCCAGCAGCTTGGCGGGAGGTGGAACCGGGGAGCTGTTTTTT
TRBJ1-4 TRBV15 once TRBD1 CATSIPGGMDEKLFF TGTGCCACCAGCATCCCAGGGGGAATGGATGAAAAACTGTTTTTT
TRBJ2-7 TRBV7-9 - - CASSTGPSYEQYF TGTGCCAGCAGCACGGGCCCAAGCTACGAGCAGTACTTC
TRBJ1-1 TRBV2 few - CASSVTGKDTEAFF TGTGCCAGCAGTGTAACAGGGAAGGACACTGAAGCTTTCTTT
TRBJ1-5 TRBV7-2 - - CASSSISGSNQPQHF TGTGCCAGCAGCTCGATTTCGGGTAGCAATCAGCCCCAGCATTTT
TRBJ2-3 TRBV28 many TRBD1 CASGPGQGSDTDTQYF TGTGCCAGCGGACCGGGACAGGGGAGCGACACAGATACGCAGTATTTT
TRBJ2-3 TRBV4-3 - - CASSQGTRTTTQYF TGCGCCAGCAGCCAAGGAACGCGGACCACAACCCAGTATTTT
TRBJ2-2 TRBV7-9 - - CASRIAPGELFF TGTGCCAGCAGAATAGCCCCCGGGGAGCTGTTTTTT
TRBJ2-1 TRBV6-4 many TRBD2 CASSRLAGEGNEQFF TGTGCCAGCAGTAGACTAGCGGGAGAAGGGAATGAGCAGTTCTTC
TRBJ1-2 TRBV7-8 - - CASSFGPARQAIRRGYTF TGTGCCAGCAGCTTTGGCCCGGCCAGACAGGCCATACGGAGAGGCTACACCTTC
TRBJ2-3 TRBV19 many TRBD2 CASSGLAGDTDTQYF TGTGCCAGTAGTGGACTAGCGGGAGACACAGATACGCAGTATTTT
TRBJ1-5 TRBV27 - TRBD1 CASSFRAGGLQPQHF TGTGCCAGCAGTTTCAGGGCAGGGGGCCTGCAGCCCCAGCATTTT
TRBJ1-5 TRBV5-6 - - CASTRGGGNQPQHF TGTGCCAGCACCCGTGGGGGGGGAAATCAGCCCCAGCATTTT